This is a list of T cell receptor beta chains from one sample in a study of cytomegalovirus exposure and HLA in healthy donors. Sequencing was performed with immunoSEQ multiplex PCR; in TCRdb, only in-frame clones are kept and a portion is missing. The sample yields some 170,000 clones, more than 75% seen once. Sequenced sample: PBMCs. These receptors were collected from a man in his late teens or twenties in good health and CMV-seropositive. Each CDR3 is given with its conserved first and last residue. The D gene is left open where the match is weak. The size field is filled for only some rows; it gives once, few, many or a size class.

j_gene: TRBJ1-1
d_gene: NA
abundance: NA
v_gene: TRBV27
CDR3aa: CASSLAGPGNTEAFF
CDR3nt: TGTGCCAGCAGTTTAGCAGGGCCGGGGAACACTGAAGCTTTCTTT

j_gene: TRBJ1-1
d_gene: NA
abundance: NA
v_gene: TRBV6-1
CDR3aa: CAMRPGSATEAFF
CDR3nt: TGTGCCATGCGCCCGGGTTCGGCCACTGAAGCTTTCTTT

j_gene: TRBJ2-7
d_gene: NA
abundance: NA
v_gene: TRBV6-5
CDR3aa: CASSYGQGNEQYF
CDR3nt: TGTGCCAGCAGTTACGGGCAGGGGAACGAGCAGTACTTC

j_gene: TRBJ2-5
d_gene: TRBD2
abundance: NA
v_gene: TRBV2
CDR3aa: CASTPLAGPQETQYF
CDR3nt: TGTGCCAGTACACCACTAGCGGGACCACAAGAGACCCAGTACTTC

j_gene: TRBJ1-1
d_gene: TRBD1
abundance: NA
v_gene: TRBV6-5
CDR3aa: CASSPQGITEAFF
CDR3nt: TGTGCCAGCAGCCCACAGGGGATCACTGAAGCTTTCTTT

j_gene: TRBJ1-1
d_gene: NA
abundance: NA
v_gene: TRBV6-6
CDR3aa: CASTLTGKAEAFF
CDR3nt: TGTGCCAGCACTTTAACAGGGAAGGCTGAAGCTTTCTTT

j_gene: TRBJ1-1
d_gene: TRBD1
abundance: NA
v_gene: TRBV30
CDR3aa: CAWSRTGARGAFF
CDR3nt: TGTGCCTGGAGTAGAACAGGGGCTCGGGGAGCTTTCTTT

j_gene: TRBJ2-5
d_gene: NA
abundance: NA
v_gene: TRBV10-2
CDR3aa: CASSFTAERETQYF
CDR3nt: TGCGCCAGCAGTTTTACGGCGGAAAGGGAGACCCAGTACTTC

j_gene: TRBJ2-1
d_gene: NA
abundance: once
v_gene: TRBV6-5
CDR3aa: CASSSIWTPPHNEQFF
CDR3nt: TGTGCCAGCAGTTCCATCTGGACTCCTCCTCACAATGAGCAGTTCTTC

j_gene: TRBJ1-2
d_gene: NA
abundance: NA
v_gene: TRBV6-5
CDR3aa: CASGRAGGYTF
CDR3nt: TGTGCCTCTGGGAGGGCTGGGGGCTACACCTTC

j_gene: TRBJ2-2
d_gene: TRBD1
abundance: NA
v_gene: TRBV6-6
CDR3aa: CASSYSTGTGELFF
CDR3nt: TGTGCCAGCAGTTACTCGACAGGGACCGGGGAGCTGTTTTTT

j_gene: TRBJ1-6
d_gene: NA
abundance: NA
v_gene: TRBV6-5
CDR3aa: CASSTTSGVNSPLHF
CDR3nt: TGTGCCAGCAGTACGACGTCGGGGGTAAATTCACCCCTCCACTTT

j_gene: TRBJ1-2
d_gene: NA
abundance: NA
v_gene: TRBV5-6
CDR3aa: CASSSPTSRGYTF
CDR3nt: TGTGCCAGCAGCTCGCCGACAAGCCGCGGCTACACCTTC

j_gene: TRBJ2-7
d_gene: TRBD1
abundance: NA
v_gene: TRBV19
CDR3aa: CASRTGGSTGEQYF
CDR3nt: TGTGCCAGTAGAACAGGGGGATCGACTGGAGAGCAGTACTTC

j_gene: TRBJ2-1
d_gene: TRBD1
abundance: NA
v_gene: TRBV30
CDR3aa: CAWSPGTGVGEQFF
CDR3nt: TGTGCCTGGAGTCCCGGGACAGGGGTTGGTGAGCAGTTCTTC

j_gene: TRBJ2-2
d_gene: NA
abundance: NA
v_gene: TRBV9
CDR3aa: CASGTRIGTGELFF
CDR3nt: TGTGCCTCCGGAACTAGAATAGGAACCGGGGAGCTGTTTTTT

j_gene: TRBJ2-1
d_gene: TRBD2
abundance: NA
v_gene: TRBV7-9
CDR3aa: CASSLSGGAVDEQFF
CDR3nt: TGTGCCAGCAGCTTAAGCGGGGGGGCCGTGGATGAGCAGTTCTTC

j_gene: TRBJ2-1
d_gene: NA
abundance: NA
v_gene: TRBV4-1
CDR3aa: CASSQGRGAVDEQFF
CDR3nt: TGCGCCAGCAGCCAAGGGCGAGGAGCGGTCGATGAGCAGTTCTTC

j_gene: TRBJ1-5
d_gene: TRBD1
abundance: NA
v_gene: TRBV27
CDR3aa: CASRMTGWGQPQHF
CDR3nt: TGTGCCAGCAGAATGACAGGGTGGGGACAGCCCCAGCATTTT

j_gene: TRBJ1-2
d_gene: TRBD1
abundance: once
v_gene: TRBV7-2
CDR3aa: CASSQGGTGIRYGYTF
CDR3nt: TGTGCCAGCAGCCAAGGAGGGACAGGGATACGCTATGGCTACACCTTC

j_gene: TRBJ2-1
d_gene: TRBD1
abundance: NA
v_gene: TRBV4-3
CDR3aa: CASSLENDRGAMQFF
CDR3nt: TGCGCCAGCAGCCTAGAGAACGACAGGGGCGCCATGCAGTTCTTC

j_gene: TRBJ2-5
d_gene: TRBD1
abundance: few
v_gene: TRBV14
CDR3aa: CASSQVTGGAETQYF
CDR3nt: TGTGCCAGCAGCCAAGTGACAGGGGGCGCGGAGACCCAGTACTTC

j_gene: TRBJ1-5
d_gene: NA
abundance: NA
v_gene: TRBV19
CDR3aa: CASSIDPPGIINQPQHF
CDR3nt: TGTGCCAGTAGTATAGATCCGCCAGGGATTATCAATCAGCCCCAGCATTTT

j_gene: TRBJ1-3
d_gene: NA
abundance: NA
v_gene: TRBV6-7
CDR3aa: CASSYGPGSLDTIYF
CDR3nt: TGTGCCAGCAGTTACGGTCCGGGGTCCTTAGACACCATATATTTT

j_gene: TRBJ2-1
d_gene: NA
abundance: NA
v_gene: TRBV19
CDR3aa: CASSMPRQVQSSYNEQFF
CDR3nt: TGTGCCAGTAGTATGCCCCGACAGGTACAGAGCTCCTACAATGAGCAGTTCTTC

j_gene: TRBJ2-7
d_gene: TRBD2
abundance: NA
v_gene: TRBV9
CDR3aa: CASSVGPSGGYEQYF
CDR3nt: TGTGCCAGCAGCGTAGGGCCTAGCGGGGGTTACGAGCAGTACTTC

j_gene: TRBJ1-2
d_gene: TRBD1
abundance: NA
v_gene: TRBV29-1
CDR3aa: CSITGDRGNYGYTF
CDR3nt: TGCAGCATTACTGGGGACAGGGGAAACTATGGCTACACCTTC

j_gene: TRBJ2-4
d_gene: TRBD1
abundance: once
v_gene: TRBV19
CDR3aa: CASTIGPGGIQYF
CDR3nt: TGTGCCAGTACCATAGGGCCAGGGGGCATTCAGTACTTC

j_gene: TRBJ2-1
d_gene: TRBD1
abundance: NA
v_gene: TRBV9
CDR3aa: CASSEGTGTVIYHEQFF
CDR3nt: TGTGCCAGCAGCGAGGGGACCGGGACAGTTATTTACCATGAGCAGTTCTTC

j_gene: TRBJ1-2
d_gene: NA
abundance: few
v_gene: TRBV6-5
CDR3aa: CASSPGNYGYTF
CDR3nt: TGTGCCAGCAGTCCAGGCAACTATGGCTACACCTTC

j_gene: TRBJ1-2
d_gene: NA
abundance: NA
v_gene: TRBV19
CDR3aa: CASSPPGRPGGYTF
CDR3nt: TGTGCCAGTAGTCCGCCGGGGAGACCAGGAGGCTACACCTTC

j_gene: TRBJ2-3
d_gene: TRBD2
abundance: NA
v_gene: TRBV10-3
CDR3aa: CAISETSAASDTQYF
CDR3nt: TGTGCCATCAGTGAGACTAGCGCGGCTTCGGATACGCAGTATTTT

j_gene: TRBJ2-6
d_gene: TRBD1
abundance: few
v_gene: TRBV7-9
CDR3aa: CASSSTGKPYGANVLTF
CDR3nt: TGTGCCAGCAGCTCGACAGGGAAACCTTATGGGGCCAACGTCCTGACTTTC

j_gene: TRBJ1-1
d_gene: NA
abundance: NA
v_gene: TRBV27
CDR3aa: CASSPVMNTEAFF
CDR3nt: TGTGCCAGCAGTCCCGTTATGAACACTGAAGCTTTCTTT

j_gene: TRBJ1-2
d_gene: TRBD1
abundance: NA
v_gene: TRBV2
CDR3aa: CASSPDRDRGRLSYGYTF
CDR3nt: TGTGCCAGCAGTCCGGATCGGGACAGGGGGCGTCTCAGCTATGGCTACACCTTC

j_gene: TRBJ2-1
d_gene: TRBD2
abundance: NA
v_gene: TRBV7-9
CDR3aa: CASSSGGRTYNEQFF
CDR3nt: TGTGCCAGCAGCTCCGGCGGGAGGACCTACAATGAGCAGTTCTTC

j_gene: TRBJ2-3
d_gene: TRBD2
abundance: NA
v_gene: TRBV7-9
CDR3aa: CSSSPQYGRAKGTQYF
CDR3nt: TGTTCCAGCAGCCCACAGTACGGGAGGGCCAAAGGGACGCAGTATTTT

j_gene: TRBJ1-2
d_gene: TRBD1
abundance: NA
v_gene: TRBV19
CDR3aa: CASSIPGQGGYTF
CDR3nt: TGTGCCAGTAGTATCCCGGGACAGGGCGGCTACACCTTC

j_gene: TRBJ2-7
d_gene: TRBD1
abundance: NA
v_gene: TRBV30
CDR3aa: CAGRDRAHEQYF
CDR3nt: TGTGCTGGACGGGACAGGGCCCACGAGCAGTACTTC

j_gene: TRBJ1-1
d_gene: NA
abundance: NA
v_gene: TRBV4-2
CDR3aa: CASSLSRTTEAFF
CDR3nt: TGTGCCAGCAGCTTAAGCCGAACGACTGAAGCTTTCTTT

j_gene: TRBJ1-1
d_gene: NA
abundance: NA
v_gene: TRBV7-6
CDR3aa: CASSAGRGTEAFF
CDR3nt: TGTGCCAGCAGCGCAGGGCGCGGCACTGAAGCTTTCTTT

j_gene: TRBJ1-2
d_gene: NA
abundance: NA
v_gene: TRBV5-4
CDR3aa: CASRSRSAGDYGYTF
CDR3nt: TGTGCCAGCAGGTCCCGGTCCGCGGGTGACTATGGCTACACCTTC

j_gene: TRBJ1-3
d_gene: NA
abundance: NA
v_gene: TRBV7-9
CDR3aa: CASSARGGPGRENTIYF
CDR3nt: TGTGCCAGCAGCGCCCGGGGAGGGCCAGGGCGGGAAAACACCATATATTTT

j_gene: TRBJ1-1
d_gene: NA
abundance: NA
v_gene: TRBV5-1
CDR3aa: CASSPITVTNTEAFF
CDR3nt: TGCGCCAGCAGCCCGATAACTGTAACGAACACTGAAGCTTTCTTT

j_gene: TRBJ2-1
d_gene: NA
abundance: NA
v_gene: TRBV7-9
CDR3aa: CASSTRTGFSANEQFF
CDR3nt: TGTGCCAGCAGCACTAGAACCGGGTTCTCTGCCAATGAGCAGTTCTTC

j_gene: TRBJ2-1
d_gene: TRBD2
abundance: NA
v_gene: TRBV30
CDR3aa: CAWRERGVRYNEQFF
CDR3nt: TGTGCCTGGAGGGAACGGGGGGTTCGGTACAATGAGCAGTTCTTC

j_gene: TRBJ1-5
d_gene: TRBD1
abundance: NA
v_gene: TRBV19
CDR3aa: CASSIQGARMNQPQHF
CDR3nt: TGTGCCAGTAGTATACAGGGGGCGAGGATGAATCAGCCCCAGCATTTT

j_gene: TRBJ2-7
d_gene: TRBD2
abundance: NA
v_gene: TRBV4-1
CDR3aa: CASSQDETAGGSSYEQYF
CDR3nt: TGCGCCAGCAGCCAAGATGAAACAGCGGGGGGATCCTCCTACGAGCAGTACTTC

j_gene: TRBJ2-3
d_gene: NA
abundance: NA
v_gene: TRBV5-4
CDR3aa: CASSLDSGGTDTQYF
CDR3nt: TGTGCCAGCAGCTTGGATAGCGGTGGCACAGATACGCAGTATTTT

j_gene: TRBJ2-1
d_gene: NA
abundance: NA
v_gene: TRBV6-1
CDR3aa: CASSEALQNNEQFF
CDR3nt: TGTGCCAGCAGTGAAGCGTTACAAAACAATGAGCAGTTCTTC

j_gene: TRBJ2-2
d_gene: TRBD1
abundance: NA
v_gene: TRBV18
CDR3aa: CASSPRGQGSGGELFF
CDR3nt: TGTGCCAGCTCACCGAGGGGACAGGGGAGCGGCGGGGAGCTGTTTTTT

j_gene: TRBJ2-3
d_gene: NA
abundance: NA
v_gene: TRBV9
CDR3aa: CASSVGFGRDRRGTQYF
CDR3nt: TGTGCCAGCAGCGTAGGGTTTGGCAGGGATCGCCGGGGGACGCAGTATTTT

j_gene: TRBJ1-1
d_gene: NA
abundance: once
v_gene: TRBV5-6
CDR3aa: CASSLGRVRTEAFF
CDR3nt: TGTGCCAGCAGCTTAGGTCGGGTGCGAACTGAAGCTTTCTTT

j_gene: TRBJ2-1
d_gene: TRBD2
abundance: NA
v_gene: TRBV9
CDR3aa: CASSVREGTSGDEQFF
CDR3nt: TGTGCCAGCAGCGTAAGGGAGGGAACGTCGGGGGATGAGCAGTTCTTC

j_gene: TRBJ1-1
d_gene: NA
abundance: NA
v_gene: TRBV29-1
CDR3aa: CSVQHLTVNTEAFF
CDR3nt: TGCAGCGTTCAACATCTAACAGTCAACACTGAAGCTTTCTTT